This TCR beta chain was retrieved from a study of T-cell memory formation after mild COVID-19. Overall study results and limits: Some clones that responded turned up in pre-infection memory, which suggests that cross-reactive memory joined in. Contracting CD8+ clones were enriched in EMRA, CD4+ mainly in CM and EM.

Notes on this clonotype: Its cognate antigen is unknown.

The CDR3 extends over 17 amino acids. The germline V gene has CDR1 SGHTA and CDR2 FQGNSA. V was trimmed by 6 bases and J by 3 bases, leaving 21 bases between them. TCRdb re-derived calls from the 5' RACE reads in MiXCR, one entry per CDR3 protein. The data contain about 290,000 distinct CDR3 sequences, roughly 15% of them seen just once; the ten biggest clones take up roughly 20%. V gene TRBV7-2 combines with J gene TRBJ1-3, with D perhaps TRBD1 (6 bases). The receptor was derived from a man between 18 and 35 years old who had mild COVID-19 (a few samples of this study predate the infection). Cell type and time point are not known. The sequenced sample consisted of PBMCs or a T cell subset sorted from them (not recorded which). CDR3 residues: CASSILGGILNGNTIYF. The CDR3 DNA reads TGTGCCAGCAGTATCTTAGGGGGTATACTCAATGGAAACACCATATATTTT.